This passage covers 5 T cell receptor beta chains from one sample sequenced in a study of blood T cell repertoires in COVID-19. This table comes from immunoSEQ multiplex PCR, and its TCRdb copy is limited to in-frame clones, with some not included. The sample has 200,000 to 300,000 clones, roughly 79% seen once. Source material: peripheral blood. Receptor source: a woman of 80 years or more with COVID-19, enrolled during active disease.

This chain joins TRBV6-1 and TRBJ1-2, with D maybe TRBD1 (5 bases). The CDR3 extends over 15 amino acids. V shed 1 base and J shed 8 bases, with 17 bases lying between them. Germline CDR1 and CDR2: MNHNS and SASEGT. CDR3 in amino acids: CASSEVGGRGDGYTF. The CDR3 DNA follows: TGTGCCAGCAGTGAAGTCGGGGGAAGGGGTGACGGCTACACCTTC.

The rearrangement uses TRBV11-2 and TRBJ1-1; a weak D match, TRBD1 (6 bases). V lost 4 bases, J lost 0 bases, and 18 bases lay in between. Looked up from germline, CDR1 is SGHAT and CDR2 is FQNNGV. The length of the CDR3 is 17 residues. CDR3 protein: CASSSGTWEDMNTEAFF. CDR3 DNA sequence: TGTGCCAGCAGCTCAGGGACATGGGAAGACATGAACACTGAAGCTTTCTTT.

The chain carries TRBV23-1 and TRBJ1-2; D may be TRBD1 (5 bases). TRBV23-1 is given ORF status, its function remaining uncertain. This CDR3 has 14 residues. Between the trimmed V and J ends, which lost 0 bases and 4 bases, there was a span of 9 bases. CDR3 nucleotide sequence: TGCGCCAGCAGTCAATCAGCACAGGTCTATGGCTACACCTTC. Protein product: CASSQSAQVYGYTF.

The chain recombines TRBV7-8 with TRBJ2-2; D may be TRBD1 (5 bases). Per the germline V gene, CDR1 is SGHVS and CDR2 is FQNEAQ. Trimming removed 4 bases from V and 7 bases from J, with 16 bases in between. The CDR3 is 15 amino acids. The chain's CDR3 is CASSSHPRGNGELFF. The DNA of the CDR3 is TGTGCCAGCAGCTCCCACCCTAGGGGCAACGGGGAGCTGTTTTTT.

This chain uses TRBV6-5 with TRBJ2-7; 7 bases fit TRBD1. This CDR3 has 15 amino acids. The ends lost 6 bases at V and 0 bases at J; junction bases unmatched: 8. The germline V gene encodes CDR1 MNHEY and CDR2 SVGAGI. The CDR3 DNA sequence: TGTGCCAGCAGCGCTTTAGGGGGCAGCTCCTACGAGCAGTACTTC. It yields the protein CASSALGGSSYEQYF.